The TCR beta chain under discussion was sequenced for a study of chemoradiotherapy in HPV16-positive cancers. Study information: A couple of HPV16-positive patients' cells yielded candidate HPV-specific clones and common motifs.

Sequencing was performed with immunoSEQ multiplex PCR; in TCRdb, only in-frame clones are kept and a portion is missing. This sample yields about 9,000 clones, of which about 88% are seen a single time; around 3.1% belongs to the top ten. Germline assignment: CDR1 KGHSH and CDR2 LQKENI. V was trimmed by 5 bases and J by 0 bases, leaving 8 bases between them. The CDR3 extends over 14 amino acids. Broader study findings: Candidate HPV-specific clones and E7-related TCR motifs grew in tumor during treatment. Only a couple of HPV16-positive patients supplied the functional HPV-specificity definition. Better recurrence-free survival went with HPV-responsive T-cell expansion in HPV16-positive patients.

Note on this clone: The antigen remains undetermined.

Sample: tumor tissue, taken from a patient who underwent chemoradiotherapy. The clonotype was recovered from a human donor with HPV-associated anogenital cancer. The gene calls are TRBV18 and TRBJ1-3; D remains unclear. CDR3 amino acids: CASSNDNSGNTIYF. As DNA, the CDR3 is TGTGCCAGCTCAAACGACAACTCTGGAAACACCATATATTTT.